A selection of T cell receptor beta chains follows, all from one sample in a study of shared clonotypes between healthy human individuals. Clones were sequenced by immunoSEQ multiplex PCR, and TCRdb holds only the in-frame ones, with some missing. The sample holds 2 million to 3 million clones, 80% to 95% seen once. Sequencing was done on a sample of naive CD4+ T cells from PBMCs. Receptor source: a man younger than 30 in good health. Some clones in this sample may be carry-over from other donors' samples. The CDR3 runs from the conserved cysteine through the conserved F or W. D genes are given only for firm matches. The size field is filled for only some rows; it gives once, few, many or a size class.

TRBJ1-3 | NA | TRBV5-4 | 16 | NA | CASSRGGVYSGNTIYF | TGTGCCAGCAGCCGGGGGGGGGTTTACTCTGGAAACACCATATATTTT
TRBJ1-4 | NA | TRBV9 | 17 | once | CASSSGGGRIANEKLFF | TGTGCCAGCAGCTCAGGTGGGGGGAGGATAGCTAATGAAAAACTGTTTTTT
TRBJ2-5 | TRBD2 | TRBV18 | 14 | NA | CASSPRRERETQYF | TGTGCCAGCTCACCACGGCGGGAGCGGGAGACCCAGTACTTC
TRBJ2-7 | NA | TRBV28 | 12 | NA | CASRTPRYEQYF | TGTGCCAGCAGAACCCCCCGCTACGAGCAGTACTTC
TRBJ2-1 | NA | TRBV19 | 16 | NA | CASSPYFGGFHNEQFF | TGTGCCAGTAGCCCATACTTTGGGGGGTTCCACAATGAGCAGTTCTTC
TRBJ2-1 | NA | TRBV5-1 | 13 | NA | CASRQGNRDEQFF | TGCGCCAGCAGACAGGGTAATAGAGATGAGCAGTTCTTC
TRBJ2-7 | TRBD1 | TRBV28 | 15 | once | CASSRAGTGSYEQYF | TGTGCCAGCAGTCGAGCCGGGACAGGGTCCTACGAGCAGTACTTC
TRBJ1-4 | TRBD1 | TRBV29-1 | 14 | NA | CSGRLTGGREKLFF | TGCAGCGGGCGGCTAACAGGGGGCCGAGAAAAACTGTTTTTT
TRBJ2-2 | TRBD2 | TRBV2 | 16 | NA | CASRDASGRNTGELFF | TGTGCCAGCAGAGACGCTAGCGGGAGGAACACCGGGGAGCTGTTTTTT
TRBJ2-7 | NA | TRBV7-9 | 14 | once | CASSLGTETYEQYF | TGTGCCAGCAGCTTAGGGACGGAGACCTACGAGCAGTACTTC
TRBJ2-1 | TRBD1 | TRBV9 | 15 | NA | CASSGGQGYYNEQFF | TGTGCCAGCAGCGGGGGACAGGGGTACTACAATGAGCAGTTCTTC
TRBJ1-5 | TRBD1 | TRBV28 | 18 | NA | CASSLLTTGDYSNQPQHF | TGTGCCAGCAGTTTACTTACGACAGGGGATTATAGCAATCAGCCCCAGCATTTT
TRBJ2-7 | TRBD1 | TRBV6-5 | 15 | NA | CASSYRHRGSYEQYF | TGTGCCAGCAGTTACAGACACAGGGGTTCCTACGAGCAGTACTTC
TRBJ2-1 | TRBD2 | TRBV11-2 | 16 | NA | CASSSQTSGRDNEQFF | TGTGCCAGCAGCTCCCAGACTAGCGGGAGGGACAATGAGCAGTTCTTC
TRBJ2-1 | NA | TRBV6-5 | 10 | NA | CASRGAEQFF | TGTGCCAGCAGGGGGGCAGAGCAGTTCTTC
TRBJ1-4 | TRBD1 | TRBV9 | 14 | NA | CASSQDRGGEKLFF | TGTGCCAGCAGCCAGGACAGGGGCGGTGAAAAACTGTTTTTT
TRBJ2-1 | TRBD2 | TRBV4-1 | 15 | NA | CASSPTSGPSNEQFF | TGCGCCAGCAGCCCGACTAGCGGGCCTTCCAATGAGCAGTTCTTC
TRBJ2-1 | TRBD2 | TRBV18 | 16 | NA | CASSPPPTSGSYEQFF | TGTGCCAGCTCACCACCCCCGACTAGCGGGAGTTATGAGCAGTTCTTC
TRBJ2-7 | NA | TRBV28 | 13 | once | CASSRGGEREQYF | TGTGCCAGCAGTCGTGGAGGAGAGCGTGAGCAGTACTTC